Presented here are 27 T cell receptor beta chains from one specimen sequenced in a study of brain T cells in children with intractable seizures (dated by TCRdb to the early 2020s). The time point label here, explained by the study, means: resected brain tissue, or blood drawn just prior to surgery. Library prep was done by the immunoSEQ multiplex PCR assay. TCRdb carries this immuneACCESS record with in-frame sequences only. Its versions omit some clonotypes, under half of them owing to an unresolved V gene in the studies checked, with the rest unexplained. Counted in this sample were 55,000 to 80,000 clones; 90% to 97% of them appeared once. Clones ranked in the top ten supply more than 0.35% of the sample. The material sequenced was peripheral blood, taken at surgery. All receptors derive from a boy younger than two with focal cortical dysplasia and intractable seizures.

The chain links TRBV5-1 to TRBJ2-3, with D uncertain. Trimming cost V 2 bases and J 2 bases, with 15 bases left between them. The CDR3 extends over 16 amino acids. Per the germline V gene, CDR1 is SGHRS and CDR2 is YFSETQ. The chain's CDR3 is CASSLGDNTFTDTQYF. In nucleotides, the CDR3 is TGCGCCAGCAGCTTAGGAGATAATACATTCACAGATACGCAGTATTTT.

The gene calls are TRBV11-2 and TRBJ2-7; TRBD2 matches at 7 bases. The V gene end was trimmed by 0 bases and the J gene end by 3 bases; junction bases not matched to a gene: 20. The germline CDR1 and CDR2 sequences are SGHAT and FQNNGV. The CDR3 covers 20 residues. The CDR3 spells CASSLDYPHRGGSIGYEQYF. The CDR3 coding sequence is TGTGCCAGCAGCTTAGATTATCCCCATCGCGGCGGGAGTATTGGCTACGAGCAGTACTTC.

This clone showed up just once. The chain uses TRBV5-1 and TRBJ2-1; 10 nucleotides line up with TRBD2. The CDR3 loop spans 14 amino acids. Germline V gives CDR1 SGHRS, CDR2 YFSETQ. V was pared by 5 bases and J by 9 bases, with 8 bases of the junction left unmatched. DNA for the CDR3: TGCGCCAGCAGGAAAGCGGGGGGGCCGGGTGAGCAGTTCTTC. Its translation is CASRKAGGPGEQFF.

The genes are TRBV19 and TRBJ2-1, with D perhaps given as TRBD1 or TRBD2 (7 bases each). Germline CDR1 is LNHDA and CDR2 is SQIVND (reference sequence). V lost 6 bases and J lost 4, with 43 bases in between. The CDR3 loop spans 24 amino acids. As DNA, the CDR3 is TGTGCCAGTAGCAGTACCCGACAGGGTGGGACTGGACTGGTACGGGGGGACTGGTACAATGAGCAGTTCTTC. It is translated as CASSSTRQGGTGLVRGDWYNEQFF.

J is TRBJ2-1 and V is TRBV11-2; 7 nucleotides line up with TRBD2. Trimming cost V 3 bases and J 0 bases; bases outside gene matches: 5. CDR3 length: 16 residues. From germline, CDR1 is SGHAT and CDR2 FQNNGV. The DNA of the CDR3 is TGTGCCAGCAGCTTGGCAGGCGGGGGCTCCTACAATGAGCAGTTCTTC. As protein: CASSLAGGGSYNEQFF.

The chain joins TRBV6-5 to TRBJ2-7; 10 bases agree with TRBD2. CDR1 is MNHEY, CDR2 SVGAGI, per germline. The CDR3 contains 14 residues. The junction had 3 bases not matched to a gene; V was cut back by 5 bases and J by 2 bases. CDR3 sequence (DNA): TGTGCCAGCAGTCCTAGCGGGGGTACCTACGAGCAGTACTTC. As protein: CASSPSGGTYEQYF.

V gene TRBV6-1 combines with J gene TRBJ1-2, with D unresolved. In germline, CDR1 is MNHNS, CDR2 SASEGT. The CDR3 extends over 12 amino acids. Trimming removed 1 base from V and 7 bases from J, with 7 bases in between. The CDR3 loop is CASSEGGIGYTF. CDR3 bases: TGTGCCAGCAGTGAAGGCGGCATTGGCTACACCTTC.

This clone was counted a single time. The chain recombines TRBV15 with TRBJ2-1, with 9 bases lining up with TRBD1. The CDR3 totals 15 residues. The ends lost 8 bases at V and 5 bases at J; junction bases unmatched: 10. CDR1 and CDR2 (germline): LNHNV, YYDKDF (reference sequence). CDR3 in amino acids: CATQKPGQGHNEQFF. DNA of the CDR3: TGTGCCACCCAGAAGCCGGGACAGGGTCACAATGAGCAGTTCTTC.

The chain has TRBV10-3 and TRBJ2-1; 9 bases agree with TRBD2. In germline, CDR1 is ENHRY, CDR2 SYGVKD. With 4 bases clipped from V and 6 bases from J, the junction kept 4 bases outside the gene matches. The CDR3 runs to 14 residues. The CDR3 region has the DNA TGTGCCATCAGTGCCGGGACTAGCCCCAATGAGCAGTTCTTC. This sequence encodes CAISAGTSPNEQFF.

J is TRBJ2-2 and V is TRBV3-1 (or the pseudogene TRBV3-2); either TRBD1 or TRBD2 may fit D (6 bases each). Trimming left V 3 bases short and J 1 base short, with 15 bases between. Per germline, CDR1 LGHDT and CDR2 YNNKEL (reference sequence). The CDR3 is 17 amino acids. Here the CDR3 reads CASSQRGDRRNTGELFF. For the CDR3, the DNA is TGTGCCAGCAGCCAGAGGGGGGATAGGAGGAACACCGGGGAGCTGTTTTTT.

The CDR3 here is CASSEGETGELFF. In DNA, the CDR3 is TGTGCCAGCAGTGAAGGAGAGACCGGGGAGCTGTTTTTT. The gene calls are TRBV6-1 and TRBJ2-2; D unclear. Trimming took 1 base from V and 5 from J, leaving 5 bases between them. The CDR3 is 13 residues long. The germline CDR1 and CDR2 sequences are MNHNS and SASEGT.

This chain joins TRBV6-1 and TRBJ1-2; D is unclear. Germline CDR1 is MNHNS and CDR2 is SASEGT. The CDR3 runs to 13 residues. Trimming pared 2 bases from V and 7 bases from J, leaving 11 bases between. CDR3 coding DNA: TGTGCCAGCAGTGAATCCCCGGGTATTGGCTACACCTTC. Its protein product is CASSESPGIGYTF.

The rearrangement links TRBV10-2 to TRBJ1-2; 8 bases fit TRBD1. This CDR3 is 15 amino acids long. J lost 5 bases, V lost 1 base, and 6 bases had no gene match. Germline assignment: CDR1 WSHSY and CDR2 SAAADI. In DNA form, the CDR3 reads TGCGCCAGCAGTGAGTACCCCCGGACAGGGTATGGCTACACCTTC. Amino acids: CASSEYPRTGYGYTF.

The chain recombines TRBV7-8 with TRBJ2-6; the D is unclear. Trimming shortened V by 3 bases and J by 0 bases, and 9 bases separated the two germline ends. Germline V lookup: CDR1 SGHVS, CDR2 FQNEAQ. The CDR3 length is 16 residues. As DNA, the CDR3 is TGTGCCAGCAGCTTCGGGCCGAGCTCTGGGGCCAACGTCCTGACTTTC. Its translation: CASSFGPSSGANVLTF.

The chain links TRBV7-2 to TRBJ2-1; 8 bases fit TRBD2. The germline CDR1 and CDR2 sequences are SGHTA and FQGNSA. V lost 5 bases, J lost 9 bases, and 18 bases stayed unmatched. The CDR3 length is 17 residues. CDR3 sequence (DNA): TGTGCCAGCAGCCAACCCCCCGGGGGGCCCCGGGGGGGTGAGCAGTTCTTC. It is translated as CASSQPPGGPRGGEQFF. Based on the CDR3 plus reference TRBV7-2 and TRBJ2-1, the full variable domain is GAGVSQSPSNKVTEKGKDVELRCDPISGHTALYWYRQSLGQGLEFLIYFQGNSAPDKSGLPSDRFSAERTGGSVSTLTIQRTQQEDSAVYLCASSQPPGGPRGGEQFFGPGTRLTVL.

CDR3 sequence: CASSQGQGPHPNTEAFF. The CDR3 bases are TGTGCCAGCAGCCAAGGGCAGGGGCCCCACCCGAACACTGAAGCTTTCTTT. The chain joins TRBV7-3 to TRBJ1-1; D is possibly TRBD1 (6 bases). From germline, CDR1 is SGHTA and CDR2 FQGTGA. This CDR3 region has 17 residues. The V and J ends lost 5 bases and 1 base respectively, with 20 bases between them.

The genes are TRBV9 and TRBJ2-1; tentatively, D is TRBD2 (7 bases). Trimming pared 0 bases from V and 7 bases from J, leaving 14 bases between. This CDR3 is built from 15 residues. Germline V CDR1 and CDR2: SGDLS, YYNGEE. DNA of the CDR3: TGTGCCAGCAGCGTAGTGGCGGGGGCAACGAATGAGCAGTTCTTC. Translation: CASSVVAGATNEQFF.

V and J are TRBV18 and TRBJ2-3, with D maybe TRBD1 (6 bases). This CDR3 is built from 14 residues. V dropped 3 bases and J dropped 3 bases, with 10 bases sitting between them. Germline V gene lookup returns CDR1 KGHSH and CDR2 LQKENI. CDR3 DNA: TGTGCCAGCTCACCGGGGGCAGGTACAGATACGCAGTATTTT. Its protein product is CASSPGAGTDTQYF.

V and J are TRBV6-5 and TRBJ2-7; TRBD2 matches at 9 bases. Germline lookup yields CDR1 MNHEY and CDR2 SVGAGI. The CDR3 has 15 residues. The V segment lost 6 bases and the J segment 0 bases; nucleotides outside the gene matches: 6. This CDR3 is CASSALAGLSYEQYF. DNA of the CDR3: TGTGCCAGCAGCGCTCTAGCGGGGCTCTCCTACGAGCAGTACTTC.

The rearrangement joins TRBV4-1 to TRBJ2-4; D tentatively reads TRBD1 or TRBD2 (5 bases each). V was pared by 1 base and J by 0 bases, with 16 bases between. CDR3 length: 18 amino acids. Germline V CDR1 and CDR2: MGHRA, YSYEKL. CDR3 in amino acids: CASSQVGIGGLAKNIQYF. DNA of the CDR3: TGCGCCAGCAGCCAAGTCGGTATTGGGGGTCTAGCCAAAAACATTCAGTACTTC.

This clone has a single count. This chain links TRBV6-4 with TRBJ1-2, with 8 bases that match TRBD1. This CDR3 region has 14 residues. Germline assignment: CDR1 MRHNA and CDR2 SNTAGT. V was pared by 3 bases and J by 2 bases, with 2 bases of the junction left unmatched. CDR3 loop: CASSESGGNYGYTF. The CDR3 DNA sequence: TGTGCCAGCAGTGAATCAGGGGGCAACTATGGCTACACCTTC.

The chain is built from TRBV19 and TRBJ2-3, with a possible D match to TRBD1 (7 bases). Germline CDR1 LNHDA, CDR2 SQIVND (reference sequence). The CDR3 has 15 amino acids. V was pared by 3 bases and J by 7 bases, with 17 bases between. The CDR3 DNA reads TGTGCCAGTAGTATGGGGGCAGGGGGGTCAAATACGCAGTATTTT. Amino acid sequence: CASSMGAGGSNTQYF.

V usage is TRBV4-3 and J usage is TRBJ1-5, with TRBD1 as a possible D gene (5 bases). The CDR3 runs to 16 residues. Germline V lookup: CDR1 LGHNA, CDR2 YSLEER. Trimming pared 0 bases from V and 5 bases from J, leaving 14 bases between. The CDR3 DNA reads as TGCGCCAGCAGCCAAGAGATTGGGGGGGGGTATCAGCCCCAGCATTTT. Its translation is CASSQEIGGGYQPQHF.

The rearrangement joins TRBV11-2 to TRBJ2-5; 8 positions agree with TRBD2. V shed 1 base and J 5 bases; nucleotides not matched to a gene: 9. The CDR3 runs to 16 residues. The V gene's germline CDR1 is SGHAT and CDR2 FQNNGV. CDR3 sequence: CASSLVPAGELETQYF. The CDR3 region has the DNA TGTGCCAGCAGCTTAGTTCCAGCGGGGGAGTTGGAGACCCAGTACTTC.

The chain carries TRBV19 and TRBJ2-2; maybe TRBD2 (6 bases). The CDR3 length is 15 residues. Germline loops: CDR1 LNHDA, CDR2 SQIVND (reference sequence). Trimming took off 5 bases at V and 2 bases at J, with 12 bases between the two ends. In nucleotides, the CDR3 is TGTGCCAGTAGTGACCCCGGGACTAACACCGGGGAGCTGTTTTTT. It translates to CASSDPGTNTGELFF.

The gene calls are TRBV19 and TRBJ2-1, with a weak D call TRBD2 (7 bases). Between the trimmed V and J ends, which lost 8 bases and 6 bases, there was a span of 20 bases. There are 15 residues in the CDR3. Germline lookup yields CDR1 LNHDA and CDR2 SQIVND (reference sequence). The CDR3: CASFEGGGSGNEQFF. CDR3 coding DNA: TGTGCCAGTTTTGAGGGAGGGGGAAGTGGCAATGAGCAGTTCTTC.

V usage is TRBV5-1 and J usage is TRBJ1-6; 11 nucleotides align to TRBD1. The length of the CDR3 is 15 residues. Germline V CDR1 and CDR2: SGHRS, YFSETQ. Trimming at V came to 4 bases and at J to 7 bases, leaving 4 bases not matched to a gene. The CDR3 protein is CASSGQGAQNSPLHF. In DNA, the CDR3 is TGCGCCAGCAGCGGACAGGGGGCGCAGAATTCACCCCTCCACTTT.